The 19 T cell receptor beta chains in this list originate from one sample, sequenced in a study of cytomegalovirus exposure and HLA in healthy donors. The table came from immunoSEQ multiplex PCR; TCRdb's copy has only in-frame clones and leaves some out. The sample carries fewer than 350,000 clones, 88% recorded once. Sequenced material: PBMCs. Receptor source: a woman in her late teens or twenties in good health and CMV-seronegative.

DNA of the CDR3: TGTGCCAGCAGCCGAGACAGGGGAATAAGCAATCAGCCCCAGCATTTT. Residues: CASSRDRGISNQPQHF. This chain uses TRBV2 with TRBJ1-5; 8 bases match TRBD1. Germline V gene lookup returns CDR1 SNHLY and CDR2 FYNNEI. This CDR3 spans 16 amino acids. V shed 6 bases and J 1 base; nucleotides not matched to a gene: 8.

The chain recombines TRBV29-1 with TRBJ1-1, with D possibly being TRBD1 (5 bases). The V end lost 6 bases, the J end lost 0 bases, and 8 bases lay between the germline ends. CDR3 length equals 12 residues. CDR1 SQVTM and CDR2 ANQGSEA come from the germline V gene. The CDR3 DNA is TGCAGCGTGAGACAGATGAACACTGAAGCTTTCTTT. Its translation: CSVRQMNTEAFF.

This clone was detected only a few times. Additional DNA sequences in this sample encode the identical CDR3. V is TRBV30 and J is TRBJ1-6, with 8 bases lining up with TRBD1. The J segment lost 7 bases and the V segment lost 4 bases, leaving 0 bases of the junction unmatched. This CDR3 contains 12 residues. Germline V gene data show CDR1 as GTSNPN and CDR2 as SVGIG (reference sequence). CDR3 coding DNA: TGTGCCTGGACAGGGGGCAATTCACCCCTCCACTTT. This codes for CAWTGGNSPLHF. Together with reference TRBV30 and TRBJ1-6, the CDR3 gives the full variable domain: SQTIHQWPATLVQPVGSPLSLECTVEGTSNPNLYWYRQAAGRGLQLLFYSVGIGQISSEVPQNLSASRPQDRQFILSSKKLLLSDSGFYLCAWTGGNSPLHFGNGTRLTVT.

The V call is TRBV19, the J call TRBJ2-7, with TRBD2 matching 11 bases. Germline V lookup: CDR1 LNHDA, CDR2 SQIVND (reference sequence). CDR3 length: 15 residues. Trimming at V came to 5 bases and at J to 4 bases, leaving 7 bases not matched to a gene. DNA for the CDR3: TGTGCCAGTAGTTGGTCGGGACTAGCGGCGTACGAGCAGTACTTC. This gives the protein CASSWSGLAAYEQYF.

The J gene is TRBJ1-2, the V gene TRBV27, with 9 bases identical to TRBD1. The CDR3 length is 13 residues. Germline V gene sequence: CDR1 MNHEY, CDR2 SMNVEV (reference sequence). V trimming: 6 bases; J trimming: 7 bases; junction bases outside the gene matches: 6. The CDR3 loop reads CASRRQGGVGYTF. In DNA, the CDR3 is TGTGCCAGCAGGCGACAGGGGGGGGTTGGCTACACCTTC.

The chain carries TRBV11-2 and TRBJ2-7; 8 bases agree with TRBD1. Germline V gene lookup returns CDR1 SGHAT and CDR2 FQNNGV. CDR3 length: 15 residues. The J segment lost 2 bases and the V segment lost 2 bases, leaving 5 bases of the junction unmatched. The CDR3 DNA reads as TGTGCCAGCAGCTTATCCCGGGACAGGCCCTACGAGCAGTACTTC. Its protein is CASSLSRDRPYEQYF. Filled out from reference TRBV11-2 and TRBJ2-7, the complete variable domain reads EAGVAQSPRYKIIEKRQSVAFWCNPISGHATLYWYQQILGQGPKLLIQFQNNGVVDDSQLPKDRFSAERLKGVDSTLKIQPAKLEDSAVYLCASSLSRDRPYEQYFGPGTRLTVT.

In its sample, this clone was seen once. Here the CDR3 reads CASSATTGGHQPQHF. CDR3 coding DNA: TGTGCCAGCAGTGCCACGACAGGGGGACATCAGCCCCAGCATTTT. This chain uses TRBV6-1 with TRBJ1-5; 9 bases align to TRBD1. Per the germline V gene, CDR1 is MNHNS and CDR2 is SASEGT. The CDR3 length is 15 residues. V shed 4 bases, J shed 5 bases, and the junction held 6 bases outside the gene matches.

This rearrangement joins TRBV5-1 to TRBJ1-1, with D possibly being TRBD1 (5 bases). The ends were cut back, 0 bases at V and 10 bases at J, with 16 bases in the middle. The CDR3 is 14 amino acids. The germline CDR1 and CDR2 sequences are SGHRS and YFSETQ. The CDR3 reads CASSLEGRGVGAFF. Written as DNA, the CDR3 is TGCGCCAGCAGCTTGGAGGGGCGGGGGGTTGGAGCTTTCTTT.

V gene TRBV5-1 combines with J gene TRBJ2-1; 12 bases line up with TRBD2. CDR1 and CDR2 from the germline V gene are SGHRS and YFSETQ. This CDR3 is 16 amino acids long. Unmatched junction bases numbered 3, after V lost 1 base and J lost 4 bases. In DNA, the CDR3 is TGCGCCAGCAGCTTGCTAGCGGGAGGGACATACAATGAGCAGTTCTTC. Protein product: CASSLLAGGTYNEQFF.

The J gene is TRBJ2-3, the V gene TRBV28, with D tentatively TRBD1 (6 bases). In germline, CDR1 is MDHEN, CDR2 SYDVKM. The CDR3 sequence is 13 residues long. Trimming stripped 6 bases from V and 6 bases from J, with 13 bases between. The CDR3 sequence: CASRVSRGDTQYF. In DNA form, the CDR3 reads TGTGCCAGCAGAGTTTCGAGGGGGGATACGCAGTATTTT.

The DNA for the CDR3 is TGTGCCACCGCCGATTCAGGGGGCGAAGAGACCCAGTACTTC. This translates into CATADSGGEETQYF. The V and J genes are TRBV15 and TRBJ2-5; TRBD1 aligns across 8 bases. CDR3 length: 14 residues. Germline loops: CDR1 LNHNV, CDR2 YYDKDF (reference sequence). Losses at the gene ends were 8 bases for V and 3 bases for J; bases not matched to a gene: 8.

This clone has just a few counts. The CDR3 here is CASSLPGQGINQPQHF. As DNA, the CDR3 is TGTGCCAGCAGCTTACCGGGACAGGGGATCAATCAGCCCCAGCATTTT. The rearrangement uses TRBV7-8 and TRBJ1-5, with TRBD1 identical over 10 bases. The ends lost 2 bases at V and 3 bases at J; junction bases unmatched: 4. This CDR3 region has 16 residues. CDR1 and CDR2 (germline): SGHVS, FQNEAQ.

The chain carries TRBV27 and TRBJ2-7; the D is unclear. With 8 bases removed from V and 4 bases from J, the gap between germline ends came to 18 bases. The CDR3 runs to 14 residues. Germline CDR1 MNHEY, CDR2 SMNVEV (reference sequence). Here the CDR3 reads CASANLALLYEQYF. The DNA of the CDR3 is TGTGCCAGCGCCAATTTAGCTCTATTATACGAGCAGTACTTC.

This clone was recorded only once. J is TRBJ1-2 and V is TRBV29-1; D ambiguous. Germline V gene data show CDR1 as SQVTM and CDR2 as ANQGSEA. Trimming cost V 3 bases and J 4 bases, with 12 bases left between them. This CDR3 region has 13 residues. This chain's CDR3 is CSVEPVRGYGYTF. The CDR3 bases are TGCAGCGTTGAGCCAGTGCGGGGCTATGGCTACACCTTC.

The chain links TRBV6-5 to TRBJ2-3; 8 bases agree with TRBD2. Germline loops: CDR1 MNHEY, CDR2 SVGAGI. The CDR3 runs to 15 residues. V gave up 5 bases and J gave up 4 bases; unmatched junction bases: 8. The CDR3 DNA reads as TGTGCCAGCAGTCTTAGCGGGAACTTTCCAGATACGCAGTATTTT. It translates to CASSLSGNFPDTQYF.

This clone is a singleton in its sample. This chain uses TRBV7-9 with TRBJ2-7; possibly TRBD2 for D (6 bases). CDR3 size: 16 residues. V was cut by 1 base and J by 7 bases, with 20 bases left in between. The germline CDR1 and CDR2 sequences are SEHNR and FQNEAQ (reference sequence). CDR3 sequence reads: CASSLVLAVPGGEQYF. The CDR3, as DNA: TGTGCCAGCAGCTTAGTACTAGCCGTACCTGGGGGGGAGCAGTACTTC.

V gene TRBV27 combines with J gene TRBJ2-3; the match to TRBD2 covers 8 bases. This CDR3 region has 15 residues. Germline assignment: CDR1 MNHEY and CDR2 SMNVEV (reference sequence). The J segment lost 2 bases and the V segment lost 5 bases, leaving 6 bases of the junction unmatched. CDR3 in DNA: TGTGCCAGCAGTCATCTTAGCGGGACCACAGATACGCAGTATTTT. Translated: CASSHLSGTTDTQYF.

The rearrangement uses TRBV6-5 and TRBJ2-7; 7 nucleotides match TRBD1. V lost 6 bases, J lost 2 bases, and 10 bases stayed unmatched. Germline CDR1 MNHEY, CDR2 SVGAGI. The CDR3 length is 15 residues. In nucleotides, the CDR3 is TGTGCCAGCAGCCCTCTCGGGACAGCTCCCTACGAGCAGTACTTC. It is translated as CASSPLGTAPYEQYF.

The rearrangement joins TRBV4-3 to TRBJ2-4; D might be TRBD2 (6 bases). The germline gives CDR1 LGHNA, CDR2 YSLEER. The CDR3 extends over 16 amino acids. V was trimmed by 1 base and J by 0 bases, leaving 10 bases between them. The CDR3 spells CASSQVTGGAKNIQYF. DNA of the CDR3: TGCGCCAGCAGCCAAGTCACCGGGGGAGCCAAAAACATTCAGTACTTC.